The next 27 T cell receptor beta chains were all read from a single sample in a study of early T cells in non-severe SARS-CoV-2 infection. MiXCR, run by TCRdb on the 5' RACE reads, gives a single entry per CDR3 protein. The table shows roughly 100,000 distinct CDR3 sequences, with approximately 14% occurring only once. The sequencing sample was made of whole blood. These receptors originate from an adult who was a healthcare worker with PCR-confirmed SARS-CoV-2 infection or an uninfected control (not recorded which).

This clonotype was counted ten times or more. This chain connects TRBV20-1 to TRBJ2-1; 10 positions match TRBD2. The germline V gene encodes CDR1 DFQATT and CDR2 SNEGSKA (reference sequence). This CDR3 is built from 12 residues. The trim removed 3 bases at V and 9 bases at J, leaving 2 bases unmatched. In DNA, the CDR3 is TGCAGTGCTAGTCGACTAGCGGGTGAGCAGTTCTTC. Protein product: CSASRLAGEQFF.

This clonotype showed up many times. The J gene is TRBJ2-3, the V gene TRBV20-1; a weak D match, TRBD2 (6 bases). CDR1 is DFQATT and CDR2 is SNEGSKA in the germline V gene (reference sequence). V shed 3 bases and J shed 0 bases, with 10 bases lying between them. The CDR3 extends over 14 amino acids. CDR3 DNA sequence: TGCAGTGCTAGTGTAGCGGCTAGCACAGATACGCAGTATTTT. Amino acids: CSASVAASTDTQYF.

Ten or more counts support this clonotype. This chain links TRBV11-2 with TRBJ1-1; D perhaps matches TRBD1 (6 bases). Trimming stripped 3 bases from V and 2 bases from J, with 10 bases between. The CDR3 extends over 14 amino acids. Germline-derived CDR1 and CDR2 are SGHAT and FQNNGV. CDR3 in DNA: TGTGCCAGCAGCTTTCAGGGGAGAAACACTGAAGCTTTCTTT. Translating gives CASSFQGRNTEAFF.

The genes are TRBV7-9 and TRBJ2-5; the match to TRBD1 covers 8 bases. The ends lost 4 bases at V and 3 bases at J; junction bases unmatched: 10. Per germline, CDR1 SEHNR and CDR2 FQNEAQ (reference sequence). This CDR3 spans 16 amino acids. CDR3 sequence: CASSSPEDREEETQYF. DNA for the CDR3: TGTGCCAGCAGCTCCCCCGAGGACAGGGAGGAAGAGACCCAGTACTTC. Full variable domain (outside the CDR3, taken from reference TRBV7-9 and TRBJ2-5): DTGVSQNPRHKITKRGQNVTFRCDPISEHNRLYWYRQTLGQGPEFLTYFQNEAQLEKSRLLSDRFSAERPKGSFSTLEIQRTEQGDSAMYLCASSSPEDREEETQYFGPGTRLLVL.

The table lists this clonotype with a few counts. The CDR3 spells CASSLDLKGVAKNIQYF. CDR3 coding DNA: TGTGCCAGCAGCTTAGATCTTAAGGGTGTAGCCAAAAACATTCAGTACTTC. The V and J genes are TRBV11-2 and TRBJ2-4, with D unresolved. The CDR3 covers 17 residues. Trimming removed 0 bases from V and 0 bases from J, with 12 bases in between. From germline, CDR1 is SGHAT and CDR2 FQNNGV.

This clonotype was picked up many times. The chain uses TRBV28 and TRBJ2-4; D may correspond to TRBD1 or TRBD2 (5 bases each). Germline V lookup: CDR1 MDHEN, CDR2 SYDVKM. Trimming stripped 2 bases from V and 0 bases from J, with 8 bases between. There are 15 residues in the CDR3. Here the CDR3 DNA reads TGTGCCAGCAGTTTACCGGGGCTAGCCAAAAACATTCAGTACTTC. Amino acid sequence: CASSLPGLAKNIQYF.

This clonotype was counted a few times. The V call is TRBV6-6, the J call TRBJ2-7, with 9 bases that match TRBD1. CDR1 and CDR2 (germline): MNHNY, SVGAGI (reference sequence). Trimming at V came to 5 bases and at J to 3 bases, leaving 2 bases not matched to a gene. The CDR3 contains 13 residues. The CDR3 protein is CASSQTGGYEQYF. CDR3 DNA sequence: TGTGCCAGCAGTCAGACAGGGGGCTACGAGCAGTACTTC.

This clonotype occurred many times. J is TRBJ2-7 and V is TRBV4-3; D tentatively fits TRBD1 or TRBD2 (5 bases each). V shed 0 bases and J shed 3 bases, with 12 bases lying between them. In germline, CDR1 is LGHNA, CDR2 YSLEER. This CDR3 spans 15 amino acids. The CDR3 nucleotides are TGCGCCAGCAGCCAAGACGGGGCATCCAGCTACGAGCAGTACTTC. It yields the protein CASSQDGASSYEQYF.

In this sample, this clonotype turned up a few times. The chain carries TRBV7-9 and TRBJ2-7, with D perhaps given as TRBD1 or TRBD2 (5 bases each). Trimming took 3 bases from V and 3 from J, leaving 12 bases between them. The CDR3 is 14 residues long. In germline, CDR1 is SEHNR, CDR2 FQNEAQ (reference sequence). The chain's CDR3 is CASSFRGARYEQYF. CDR3 sequence (DNA): TGTGCCAGCAGCTTCAGAGGGGCCCGCTACGAGCAGTACTTC.

The J gene is TRBJ2-7, the V gene TRBV18, with no clear D. The CDR3 has 13 residues. V lost 3 bases to trimming and J lost 6 bases, with 12 bases between them. Germline V lookup: CDR1 KGHSH, CDR2 LQKENI. The CDR3 loop is CASSPHADREQYF. The CDR3 DNA sequence: TGTGCCAGCTCACCTCATGCAGACCGCGAGCAGTACTTC.

This chain connects TRBV29-1 to TRBJ1-5, with 9 bases that match TRBD1. The CDR3 totals 13 residues. Germline V gene lookup returns CDR1 SQVTM and CDR2 ANQGSEA. V shed 6 bases, J shed 4 bases, and the junction held 4 bases outside the gene matches. CDR3 DNA: TGCAGCGTCGGGACAGGGTGGAATCAGCCCCAGCATTTT. It translates to CSVGTGWNQPQHF. Supplemented by reference TRBV29-1 and TRBJ1-5, the full variable domain reads SAVISQKPSRDICQRGTSLTIQCQVDSQVTMMFWYRQQPGQSLTLIATANQGSEATYESGFVIDKFPISRPNLTFSTLTVSNMSPEDSSIYLCSVGTGWNQPQHFGDGTRLSIL.

In its sample, this clonotype was seen a few times. The CDR3: CASSAWDSGEQYF. CDR3 bases: TGTGCCAGCAGCGCTTGGGACTCCGGCGAGCAGTACTTC. The chain recombines TRBV9 with TRBJ2-7, with D possibly matching TRBD2 (6 bases). Trimming stripped 3 bases from V and 6 bases from J, with 13 bases between. Germline values: CDR1 SGDLS, CDR2 YYNGEE. The CDR3 extends over 13 amino acids.

This chain uses TRBV28 with TRBJ2-7, with TRBD1 as a possible D gene (6 bases). Germline CDR1 and CDR2: MDHEN and SYDVKM. V lost 10 bases and J 3 bases, leaving 16 bases between the germline ends. CDR3 length equals 13 residues. This chain's CDR3 is CATGAGVRYEQYF. CDR3 DNA sequence: TGTGCCACCGGTGCAGGGGTACGCTACGAGCAGTACTTC.

The chain recombines TRBV4-3 with TRBJ2-3; TRBD2 agrees at 9 bases. V shed 4 bases and J 3 bases; nucleotides not matched to a gene: 5. The CDR3 contains 15 residues. CDR1 LGHNA and CDR2 YSLEER come from the germline V gene. The CDR3 region has the DNA TGCGCCAGCAGCCGAAGACTAGCGGAGACAGATACGCAGTATTTT. Its translation is CASSRRLAETDTQYF.

This clonotype was detected many times. The rearrangement joins TRBV3-1 to TRBJ2-1; unclear D gene. Germline V gene lookup returns CDR1 LGHDT and CDR2 YNNKEL (reference sequence). The CDR3 runs to 12 residues. V was trimmed by 4 bases and J by 4 bases, leaving 5 bases between them. The CDR3 nucleotides are TGTGCCAGCAGCCGCATATACAATGAGCAGTTCTTC. It yields the protein CASSRIYNEQFF.

This clonotype was detected a few times. CDR3: CSASRDSDEQYF. CDR3 DNA: TGCAGTGCTTCTCGGGACAGCGACGAGCAGTACTTC. The chain couples TRBV20-1 to TRBJ2-7; 7 bases match TRBD1. CDR3 length: 12 amino acids. The germline gives CDR1 DFQATT, CDR2 SNEGSKA (reference sequence). Trimming cost V 5 bases and J 5 bases; bases outside gene matches: 6.

The chain couples TRBV4-3 to TRBJ1-1, with a weak D call TRBD1 (5 bases). This CDR3 contains 16 residues. V shed 0 bases and J shed 10 bases, with 21 bases lying between them. Germline CDR1 reads LGHNA; CDR2 reads YSLEER. CDR3 sequence (DNA): TGCGCCAGCAGCCAAGAATTCCGGACACTCAACGGGGGAGCTTTCTTT. It encodes CASSQEFRTLNGGAFF.

Ten or more counts support this clonotype. The V call is TRBV6-5, the J call TRBJ1-1; D might be TRBD1 (6 bases). The CDR3 is 14 amino acids. Trimming shortened V by 7 bases and J by 0 bases, and 12 bases separated the two germline ends. Looked up from germline, CDR1 is MNHEY and CDR2 is SVGAGI. CDR3 region: CASTPGQMNTEAFF. CDR3 nucleotides: TGTGCCAGCACCCCGGGACAAATGAACACTGAAGCTTTCTTT.

This clonotype appeared many times. This chain joins TRBV20-1 and TRBJ1-1, with D maybe TRBD1 (5 bases). V lost 6 bases and J lost 2, with 16 bases in between. CDR3 length: 14 residues. Germline V gives CDR1 DFQATT, CDR2 SNEGSKA (reference sequence). This chain's CDR3 is CSAIGHRTNTEAFF. The CDR3 nucleotides read TGCAGTGCAATAGGGCACAGGACTAACACTGAAGCTTTCTTT.

This clonotype was counted between two and nine times. The rearrangement uses TRBV25-1 and TRBJ2-7, with a weak D call TRBD2 (6 bases). Deletions cut 3 bases from V and 5 bases from J, with 14 bases between. Germline CDR1 is MGHDK and CDR2 is SYGVNS. The CDR3 covers 14 residues. This chain's CDR3 is CASSDDSRGNEQYF. In DNA form, the CDR3 reads TGTGCCAGCAGTGACGACAGTCGGGGGAACGAGCAGTACTTC.

The chain carries TRBV20-1 and TRBJ2-7, with D possibly matching TRBD2 (6 bases). The CDR3 is made up of 14 amino acids. The germline V and J ends were trimmed by 4 bases and 2 bases, with 15 bases remaining between them. CDR1 and CDR2 (germline): DFQATT, SNEGSKA (reference sequence). Here the CDR3 DNA reads TGCAGTGCTAAAATAGCGGCCCCCCCCTACGAGCAGTACTTC. It encodes CSAKIAAPPYEQYF.

This clonotype has ten or more counts. J is TRBJ2-7 and V is TRBV11-2; D call uncertain. The ends were cut back, 1 base at V and 6 bases at J, with 16 bases in the middle. This CDR3 has 15 amino acids. Germline values: CDR1 SGHAT, CDR2 FQNNGV. The CDR3 loop reads CASSLGPGSFREQYF. CDR3 sequence (DNA): TGTGCCAGCAGCTTAGGCCCGGGTAGCTTCCGCGAGCAGTACTTC.

This sequence joins TRBV19 and TRBJ2-1; 9 bases match TRBD2. Germline CDR1 reads LNHDA; CDR2 reads SQIVND (reference sequence). The ends lost 7 bases at V and 10 bases at J; junction bases unmatched: 11. The CDR3 runs 14 residues. CDR3 sequence: CASTAREGYSEQFF. The CDR3, as DNA: TGTGCCAGTACCGCGCGGGAGGGCTACAGCGAGCAGTTCTTC.

This chain uses TRBV2 with TRBJ1-2, with a tentative D call TRBD1 (5 bases). CDR3 size: 14 residues. V was pared by 3 bases and J by 5 bases, with 13 bases between. Germline assignment: CDR1 SNHLY and CDR2 FYNNEI. DNA of the CDR3: TGTGCCAGCAGTGAGCGCGACAGCTCTTATGGCTACACCTTC. It translates to CASSERDSSYGYTF.

This clonotype has a handful of counts. V gene TRBV7-8 combines with J gene TRBJ2-6; TRBD2 matches 7 bases. The CDR3 totals 17 residues. Germline CDR1 and CDR2: SGHVS and FQNEAQ. J lost 2 bases, V lost 5 bases, and 9 bases had no gene match. The CDR3 DNA follows: TGTGCCAGCAGCCTAATTTCAGGGACTACTGGGGCCAACGTCCTGACTTTC. Translation: CASSLISGTTGANVLTF.

A few counts support this clonotype. The chain carries TRBV12-3 or TRBV12-4 and TRBJ1-6; no clear D gene. This CDR3 has 17 amino acids. Trimming took 2 bases from V and 5 from J, leaving 16 bases between them. CDR3 sequence reads: CASSLTIGRDNNSPLHF. Written as DNA, the CDR3 is TGTGCCAGCAGTTTAACAATCGGGAGGGATAATAATTCACCCCTCCACTTT.

This rearrangement joins TRBV6-5 to TRBJ2-2; D not certain. Germline CDR1 is MNHEY and CDR2 is SVGAGI. The V end was cut by 6 bases, the J end by 2 bases, with 13 bases between. CDR3 size: 15 residues. CDR3 coding DNA: TGTGCCAGCAGAAGGCGGAACCTTAACACCGGGGAGCTGTTTTTT. This sequence encodes CASRRRNLNTGELFF.